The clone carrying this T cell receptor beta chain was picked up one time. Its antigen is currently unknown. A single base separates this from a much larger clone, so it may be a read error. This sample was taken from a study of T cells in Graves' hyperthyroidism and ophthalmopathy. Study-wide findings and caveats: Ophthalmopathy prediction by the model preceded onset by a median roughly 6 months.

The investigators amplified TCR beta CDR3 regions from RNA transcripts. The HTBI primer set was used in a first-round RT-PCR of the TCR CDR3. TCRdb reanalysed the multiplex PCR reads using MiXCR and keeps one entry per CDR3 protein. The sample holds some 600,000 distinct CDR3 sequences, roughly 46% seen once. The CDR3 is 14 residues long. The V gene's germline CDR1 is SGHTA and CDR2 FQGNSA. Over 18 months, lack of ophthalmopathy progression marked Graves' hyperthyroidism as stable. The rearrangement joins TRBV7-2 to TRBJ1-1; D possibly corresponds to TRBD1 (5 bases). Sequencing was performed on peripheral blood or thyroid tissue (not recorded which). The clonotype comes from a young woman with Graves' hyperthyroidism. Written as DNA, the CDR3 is TGTGCCGGCAGTTGGGGCACGATGAACACTGAAGCTTTCTTT. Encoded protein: CAGSWGTMNTEAFF.